This T cell receptor beta chain was recovered during a study of blood T cell repertoires in COVID-19. Germline CDR1 and CDR2: SGHDT and YYEEEE. V trimming: 2 bases; J trimming: 3 bases; junction bases outside the gene matches: 5. The CDR3 length is 16 residues. Method: immunoSEQ multiplex PCR; TCRdb's copy keeps in-frame clones and lacks some. The profile shows around 58,000 clones, around four fifths of them singletons. Material: peripheral blood. The receptor's source is a human donor in a cohort sampled during active COVID-19. This chain connects TRBV5-6 to TRBJ2-2; TRBD1 matches at 9 bases. The CDR3 sequence: CASSFKRTGDTGELFF. CDR3 sequence (DNA): TGTGCCAGCAGCTTTAAGAGGACAGGGGACACCGGGGAGCTGTTTTTT. The full variable domain, completed using reference TRBV5-6 and TRBJ2-2, is DAGVTQSPTHLIKTRGQQVTLRCSPKSGHDTVSWYQQALGQGPQFIFQYYEEEERQRGNFPDRFSGHQFPNYSSELNVNALLLGDSALYLCASSFKRTGDTGELFFGEGSRLTVL.